This T cell receptor beta chain comes out of a study of blood T cell repertoires in COVID-19. J gave up 5 bases and V 7 bases, and 15 bases lay outside the gene matches. CDR1 and CDR2 (germline): SQVTM, ANQGSEA. The CDR3 has 15 amino acids. The protocol was immunoSEQ multiplex PCR, while the TCRdb copy is restricted to in-frame clones and leaves out a portion. The profile covers fewer than 120,000 clones, with over 60% appearing a single time and about 3.7% taken by the ten largest. Specimen: peripheral blood. The TCR sequence derives from a woman aged 80 or over with acute or convalescent COVID-19. The gene calls are TRBV29-1 and TRBJ2-5, with 8 bases matching TRBD2. CDR3 loop: CSAGRGSGVRETQYF. The CDR3 nucleotides read TGCAGCGCCGGCCGGGGTAGCGGGGTTCGGGAGACCCAGTACTTC.